The rows below give T cell receptor beta chains drawn from one sample of a study of Ad26.COV2.S vaccination and SARS-CoV-2 variants. Method: immunoSEQ multiplex PCR; TCRdb's copy keeps in-frame clones and lacks some. Among 440,000 or so clones, roughly nine tenths were seen once, and the ten largest hold 1.5% to 2%. The sequenced sample was peripheral blood, obtained in a trial of Ad26.COV2.S vaccine versus placebo. These receptors came from a person between 18 and 65 years old who received the Ad26.COV2.S COVID-19 vaccine or a placebo. The CDR3 runs from the conserved cysteine through the conserved F or W. Each record gives: V gene, D gene, J gene, clone size, CDR3 protein, CDR3 DNA. D genes are given only for firm matches. Rows give clone size only sometimes, using once, few, many, or a class for an expanded clone.

V: TRBV30; D: TRBD1; J: TRBJ1-2; size: once; CDR3: CAWRGQGARFWGYTF; DNA: TGTGCCTGGAGGGGACAGGGGGCGCGCTTTTGGGGCTACACCTTC
V: TRBV18; D: NA; J: TRBJ2-1; size: NA; CDR3: CASSPYAGAGGDYNEQFF; DNA: TGTGCCAGCTCACCATATGCGGGGGCCGGGGGAGACTACAATGAGCAGTTCTTC
V: TRBV10-3; D: TRBD1; J: TRBJ1-1; size: NA; CDR3: CAISVTRPGQGTGAEAFF; DNA: TGTGCCATCAGTGTAACCAGGCCGGGACAGGGTACTGGGGCTGAAGCTTTCTTT
V: TRBV5-1; D: NA; J: TRBJ1-1; size: NA; CDR3: CASSLSPGAESEAFF; DNA: TGCGCCAGCAGCTTGTCGCCAGGGGCTGAGTCTGAAGCTTTCTTT
V: TRBV19; D: TRBD2; J: TRBJ2-5; size: NA; CDR3: CASSERDGETQYF; DNA: TGTGCCAGTAGTGAGCGGGATGGGGAGACCCAGTACTTC
V: TRBV28; D: NA; J: TRBJ1-1; size: NA; CDR3: CASSSTQQGSRTEAFF; DNA: TGTGCCAGCAGTTCCACGCAACAGGGTAGTAGAACTGAAGCTTTCTTT
V: TRBV19; D: NA; J: TRBJ2-2; size: NA; CDR3: CASSTPGRELFF; DNA: TGTGCCAGTAGTACACCCGGGCGGGAGCTGTTTTTT
V: TRBV29-1; D: NA; J: TRBJ1-4; size: NA; CDR3: CSGYVAEKLFF; DNA: TGCAGCGGATACGTGGCGGAAAAACTGTTTTTT
V: TRBV25-1; D: NA; J: TRBJ1-2; size: few; CDR3: CASSATGTNYGYTF; DNA: TGTGCCAGCAGTGCGACTGGGACAAACTATGGCTACACCTTC
V: TRBV7-3; D: TRBD1; J: TRBJ2-1; size: NA; CDR3: CASSLQGANEQFF; DNA: TGTGCCAGCAGCTTACAGGGGGCCAATGAGCAGTTCTTC
V: TRBV18; D: NA; J: TRBJ1-2; size: NA; CDR3: CASSPSRDYGYTF; DNA: TGTGCCAGCTCACCCTCCAGAGACTATGGCTACACCTTC
V: TRBV12-3/TRBV12-4; D: TRBD2; J: TRBJ2-1; size: NA; CDR3: CASSAGLGRQFF; DNA: TGTGCCAGCAGCGCCGGACTAGGTCGGCAGTTCTTC
V: TRBV28; D: NA; J: TRBJ1-4; size: NA; CDR3: CASSWGRAGEKLFF; DNA: TGTGCCAGCAGCTGGGGCAGGGCGGGTGAAAAACTGTTTTTT
V: TRBV9; D: TRBD1; J: TRBJ1-2; size: NA; CDR3: CASSSGQGTTLFGYTF; DNA: TGTGCCAGCAGCTCGGGACAGGGGACTACCCTTTTCGGCTACACCTTC
V: TRBV6-6; D: NA; J: TRBJ1-5; size: NA; CDR3: CASSSAGQPQHF; DNA: TGTGCCAGCAGTTCGGCGGGTCAGCCCCAGCATTTT
V: TRBV5-1; D: TRBD2; J: TRBJ2-5; size: NA; CDR3: CASSLSSGAQETQYF; DNA: TGCGCCAGCAGCTTATCTAGCGGGGCACAAGAGACCCAGTACTTC
V: TRBV4-2; D: TRBD1; J: TRBJ2-2; size: once; CDR3: CASASQGARSGELFF; DNA: TGTGCCAGCGCCTCGCAGGGGGCGCGGTCCGGGGAGCTGTTTTTT
V: TRBV29-1; D: NA; J: TRBJ1-2; size: NA; CDR3: CSVEAGNYGYTF; DNA: TGCAGCGTTGAAGCAGGGAACTATGGCTACACCTTC
V: TRBV7-2; D: NA; J: TRBJ1-3; size: NA; CDR3: CASSFPDGYSGNTIYF; DNA: TGTGCCAGCAGCTTCCCAGACGGGTACTCTGGAAACACCATATATTTT
V: TRBV4-2; D: NA; J: TRBJ1-4; size: NA; CDR3: CASSQNPDPGASEKLFF; DNA: TGTGCCAGCAGTCAGAATCCGGATCCCGGCGCCAGTGAAAAACTGTTTTTT
V: TRBV5-1; D: TRBD1; J: TRBJ2-7; size: NA; CDR3: CASAQGPQTYEQYF; DNA: TGCGCCAGCGCACAGGGGCCTCAAACCTACGAGCAGTACTTC
V: TRBV10-1; D: NA; J: TRBJ2-1; size: NA; CDR3: CASSDRFAYNEQFF; DNA: TGCGCCAGCAGTGACAGGTTCGCCTACAATGAGCAGTTCTTC
V: TRBV18; D: NA; J: TRBJ2-6; size: NA; CDR3: CASSPGGANVLTF; DNA: TGTGCCAGCTCACCGGGGGGGGCCAACGTCCTGACTTTC
V: TRBV9; D: TRBD2; J: TRBJ2-2; size: once; CDR3: CASSVAAIGLVTGELFF; DNA: TGTGCCAGCAGCGTAGCAGCAATAGGACTAGTCACCGGGGAGCTGTTTTTT
V: TRBV27; D: NA; J: TRBJ2-4; size: NA; CDR3: CASSSGDRKNIQYF; DNA: TGTGCCAGCAGTTCGGGGGACAGAAAAAACATTCAGTACTTC
V: TRBV4-1; D: NA; J: TRBJ2-3; size: NA; CDR3: CASSQEIRGIDTQYF; DNA: TGCGCCAGCAGCCAAGAGATCCGGGGAATTGATACGCAGTATTTT
V: TRBV7-9; D: TRBD2; J: TRBJ2-1; size: NA; CDR3: CASSTTSGVSYNEQFF; DNA: TGTGCCAGCAGCACGACTAGCGGGGTGTCCTACAATGAGCAGTTCTTC
V: TRBV11-1; D: NA; J: TRBJ2-5; size: NA; CDR3: CASSLWGKETQYF; DNA: TGTGCCAGCAGCTTATGGGGGAAAGAGACCCAGTACTTC